This T cell receptor (beta chain) stems from a study of CD8 T cells in Susac syndrome. Study outcomes and limitations: CD8+ clonal expansion in Susac was maximal in TEMRA cells and in active patients.

CD8+ and CD4+ T cells taken from blood had their TCR beta sequenced. With random hexamers, reverse transcription was performed on about 0.5 to 1 ug of RNA. Amplification of TCR beta CDR3 was carried out by immunoSEQ multiplex PCR, which covered 54 Vbeta and 13 Jbeta segments. A single record per CDR3 protein comes from TCRdb applying MiXCR to the immunoSEQ multiplex PCR reads. The table lists 100,000 to 150,000 distinct CDR3 sequences, 90% to 95% of them singletons, with 0.21% in the top ten. This clonotype appeared a single time. Its specificity is unknown. Between the trimmed V and J ends, which lost 4 bases and 1 base, there was a span of 11 bases. This CDR3 contains 14 residues.

The chain combines TRBV12-3 or TRBV12-4 with TRBJ2-7, with D possibly being TRBD2 (5 bases). Sequencing was done on a sample of CD8+ T cells from PBMCs. The TCR was taken from a human donor with Susac syndrome. CDR3: CASSSGSHSYEQYF. Written as DNA, the CDR3 is TGTGCCAGCAGTTCTGGGAGCCATTCCTACGAGCAGTACTTC.